The 28 T cell receptor beta chains listed next were all sequenced from one sample in a study of blood T cell repertoires in COVID-19. Repertoires were generated with immunoSEQ multiplex PCR, while TCRdb's copy carries only in-frame clones and drops some. This sample carries about 350,000 clones, more than 75% of them seen once, and the ten largest clones take around 3.5%. Sequenced input: peripheral blood. Receptor source: a woman aged 18-30 years who had recovered from COVID-19.

J is TRBJ2-3 and V is TRBV5-1; a weak D match, TRBD1 (6 bases). Trimming took off 1 base at V and 3 bases at J, with 15 bases between the two ends. The germline gives CDR1 SGHRS, CDR2 YFSETQ. This CDR3 is 16 amino acids long. The CDR3: CASSLSRGFVTDTQYF. CDR3 DNA: TGCGCCAGCAGCTTGTCCAGGGGATTTGTTACAGATACGCAGTATTTT. Variable domain in full (rest from reference TRBV5-1 and TRBJ2-3): KAGVTQTPRYLIKTRGQQVTLSCSPISGHRSVSWYQQTPGQGLQFLFEYFSETQRNKGNFPGRFSGRQFSNSRSEMNVSTLELGDSALYLCASSLSRGFVTDTQYFGPGTRLTVL.

J is TRBJ1-5 and V is TRBV7-2; possibly TRBD1 for D (6 bases). CDR1 and CDR2 from the germline V gene are SGHTA and FQGNSA. The V end was cut by 0 bases, the J end by 9 bases, with 21 bases between. The CDR3 sequence is 17 residues long. CDR3 in DNA: TGTGCCAGCAGCTTAGCGCTAACAGGGACCGATCAGAGGCCCCAGCATTTT. Translation gives CASSLALTGTDQRPQHF.

This chain links TRBV6-2 or TRBV6-3 with TRBJ2-3; tentatively, D is TRBD2 (5 bases). The V end was cut by 2 bases, the J end by 2 bases, with 11 bases between. Germline assignment: CDR1 MNHEY and CDR2 SVGEGT. The CDR3 loop spans 15 amino acids. This chain's CDR3 is CASSYPDLNTDTQYF. In nucleotides, the CDR3 is TGTGCCAGCAGTTACCCGGACTTAAACACAGATACGCAGTATTTT.

The chain joins TRBV30 to TRBJ2-1; D unresolved. V was pared by 2 bases and J by 5 bases, with 4 bases between. The germline gives CDR1 GTSNPN, CDR2 SVGIG (reference sequence). The CDR3 length is 11 residues. CDR3 nucleotides: TGTGCCTGGAGTCGCGACAATGAGCAGTTCTTC. Residues: CAWSRDNEQFF.

This clone has more than one count but fewer than ten. This chain's CDR3 is CASSPPGAAYEQYV. CDR3 nucleotides: TGTGCCAGCAGTCCCCCCGGCGCGGCCTACGAGCAGTACGTC. The chain joins TRBV6-6 to TRBJ2-7; D remains ambiguous. Germline lookup yields CDR1 MNHNY and CDR2 SVGAGI (reference sequence). Trimming pared 5 bases from V and 2 bases from J, leaving 13 bases between. CDR3 size: 14 residues.

The J gene is TRBJ2-3, the V gene TRBV11-2; unclear D gene. Germline V gives CDR1 SGHAT, CDR2 FQNNGV. Trimming pared 2 bases from V and 8 bases from J, leaving 8 bases between. CDR3 length equals 12 residues. The CDR3 spells CASSLSLLTQYF. The CDR3 DNA reads TGTGCCAGCAGCTTATCTTTACTTACGCAGTATTTT. Drawing the rest from reference TRBV11-2 and TRBJ2-3, the complete variable domain is EAGVAQSPRYKIIEKRQSVAFWCNPISGHATLYWYQQILGQGPKLLIQFQNNGVVDDSQLPKDRFSAERLKGVDSTLKIQPAKLEDSAVYLCASSLSLLTQYFGPGTRLTVL.

The J gene is TRBJ1-1, the V gene TRBV11-2, with D unclear. CDR1 and CDR2 (germline): SGHAT, FQNNGV. The CDR3 length is 13 residues. V was shortened by 1 base and J by 11 bases, with 14 bases between the two germline ends. The CDR3 region is CASSLAGRAWAFF. CDR3 in DNA: TGTGCCAGCAGCTTAGCGGGGAGAGCCTGGGCTTTCTTT.

This clone showed up just once. The chain links TRBV5-1 to TRBJ2-1; 9 nucleotides match TRBD1. Per germline, CDR1 SGHRS and CDR2 YFSETQ. V dropped 0 bases and J dropped 5; count of bases not matched to a gene: 9. The CDR3 sequence is 17 residues long. The CDR3: CASSLGPPGQGNNEQFF. The CDR3 coding sequence is TGCGCCAGCAGCTTGGGGCCTCCGGGACAGGGTAACAATGAGCAGTTCTTC.

The CDR3 reads CASSSNRGGTSTDTQYF. The CDR3 coding sequence is TGTGCCAGCAGCTCGAACAGGGGCGGGACTAGCACAGATACGCAGTATTTT. V usage is TRBV25-1 and J usage is TRBJ2-3; D might be TRBD1 (7 bases). This CDR3 comprises 17 residues. V lost 6 bases and J 0 bases, leaving 19 bases between the germline ends. Germline V gene lookup returns CDR1 MGHDK and CDR2 SYGVNS.

This chain links TRBV29-1 with TRBJ2-3; 8 bases map to TRBD1. The CDR3 covers 16 residues. Germline V gene sequence: CDR1 SQVTM, CDR2 ANQGSEA. Germline trimming cut 1 base from V and 3 bases from J; bases unmatched to any gene: 9. The DNA of the CDR3 is TGCAGCGTTGAAGGCCCAAGGGGGACAGGAACAGATACGCAGTATTTT. Protein sequence: CSVEGPRGTGTDTQYF.

The J gene is TRBJ2-1, the V gene TRBV5-1; TRBD2 might be the D (6 bases). The CDR3 has 14 amino acids. V shed 1 base and J shed 5 bases, with 10 bases lying between them. In germline, CDR1 is SGHRS, CDR2 YFSETQ. This chain's CDR3 is CASSLIAANNEQFF. The CDR3 DNA is TGCGCCAGCAGCTTGATAGCGGCAAACAATGAGCAGTTCTTC. The full variable domain, completed using reference TRBV5-1 and TRBJ2-1, is KAGVTQTPRYLIKTRGQQVTLSCSPISGHRSVSWYQQTPGQGLQFLFEYFSETQRNKGNFPGRFSGRQFSNSRSEMNVSTLELGDSALYLCASSLIAANNEQFFGPGTRLTVL.

This clone was seen just once. This sequence joins TRBV6-2 or TRBV6-3 and TRBJ1-6, with 7 bases lining up with TRBD1. CDR1 MNHEY and CDR2 SVGEGT come from the germline V gene. The CDR3 covers 14 residues. Trimming cost V 2 bases and J 8 bases; bases outside gene matches: 3. In DNA form, the CDR3 reads TGTGCCAGCAGTTACAGAGGGGGCGATTCACCCCTCCACTTT. Its translation: CASSYRGGDSPLHF.

The genes are TRBV7-9 and TRBJ2-5, with TRBD1 identical over 10 bases. The J segment lost 4 bases and the V segment lost 6 bases, leaving 2 bases of the junction unmatched. The CDR3 length is 13 residues. Germline values: CDR1 SEHNR, CDR2 FQNEAQ (reference sequence). Written as DNA, the CDR3 is TGTGCCAGCAGGGGACAGGGGACAGAGACCCAGTACTTC. It encodes CASRGQGTETQYF.

The chain uses TRBV23-1 and TRBJ1-5, with 8 bases fitting TRBD1. TRBV23-1 is filed as an ORF, its function uncertain. The CDR3 contains 16 residues. Unmatched junction bases numbered 3, after V lost 2 bases and J lost 0 bases. For the CDR3, the DNA is TGCGCCAGCAGTCAACAGGGGGCTAATAGCAATCAGCCCCAGCATTTT. Translating it yields CASSQQGANSNQPQHF.

This clone was detected only a few times. In nucleotides, the CDR3 is TGTGCCAGCAGCCAAGGGGACAGCTCCTACGAGCAGTACGTC. Its protein product is CASSQGDSSYEQYV. The chain couples TRBV3-1 (or the pseudogene TRBV3-2) to TRBJ2-7, with 7 bases identical to TRBD1. After removal of 1 base from V and 0 bases from J, the junction contained 0 bases not matched to a gene. The germline V gene encodes CDR1 LGHDT and CDR2 YNNKEL (reference sequence). CDR3 length: 14 residues.

The chain carries TRBV6-5 and TRBJ2-3, with a weak D call TRBD1 (5 bases). Trimming took 2 bases from V and 0 from J, leaving 9 bases between them. Per the germline V gene, CDR1 is MNHEY and CDR2 is SVGAGI. This CDR3 contains 15 residues. CDR3 sequence: CASSYRGASTDTQYF. CDR3 in DNA: TGTGCCAGCAGTTACCGTGGGGCTAGCACAGATACGCAGTATTTT.

The chain uses TRBV15 and TRBJ2-3; possible D gene TRBD2, 6 bases. CDR3 length: 17 residues. The germline V and J ends were trimmed by 0 bases and 5 bases, with 18 bases remaining between them. Germline V lookup: CDR1 LNHNV, CDR2 YYDKDF (reference sequence). This chain's CDR3 is CATSRDGTGALGDTQYF. The CDR3 DNA reads as TGTGCCACCAGCAGAGATGGGACGGGAGCCCTTGGAGATACGCAGTATTTT.

The chain carries TRBV6-2 or TRBV6-3 and TRBJ2-1; 9 nucleotides align to TRBD1. CDR3 length equals 16 residues. Germline lookup yields CDR1 MNHEY and CDR2 SVGEGT. V lost 2 bases to trimming and J lost 1 base; unmatched junction nucleotides: 3. Here the CDR3 reads CASSYGTGRSYNEQFF. Written as DNA, the CDR3 is TGTGCCAGCAGTTACGGGACAGGGAGGTCCTACAATGAGCAGTTCTTC.

This sequence joins TRBV7-2 and TRBJ1-6; TRBD1 matches at 8 bases. The CDR3 has 17 residues. CDR1 and CDR2 from the germline V gene are SGHTA and FQGNSA. J was trimmed by 0 bases and V by 5 bases; bases with no gene match: 6. CDR3 DNA: TGTGCCAGCAGCGAACGAGGACAGGGCTCCTATAATTCACCCCTCCACTTT. Translation: CASSERGQGSYNSPLHF.

V usage is TRBV7-9 and J usage is TRBJ2-2; 10 nucleotides align to TRBD1. Germline V gene lookup returns CDR1 SEHNR and CDR2 FQNEAQ (reference sequence). This CDR3 has 15 amino acids. V dropped 5 bases and J dropped 4; count of bases not matched to a gene: 4. The CDR3 reads CASSPGTGVTGELFF. Written as DNA, the CDR3 is TGTGCCAGCAGCCCCGGGACAGGGGTCACCGGGGAGCTGTTTTTT.

V gene TRBV19 combines with J gene TRBJ1-1; tentatively, D is TRBD1 (6 bases). This CDR3 spans 14 amino acids. CDR1 and CDR2 from the germline V gene are LNHDA and SQIVND (reference sequence). The germline V and J ends were trimmed by 4 bases and 10 bases, with 19 bases remaining between them. This chain's CDR3 is CASSTTIAGAVAFF. CDR3 DNA: TGTGCCAGTAGTACAACGATTGCGGGGGCGGTAGCTTTCTTT.

This clone appeared many times. The chain links TRBV27 to TRBJ2-1; 7 nucleotides line up with TRBD2. V lost 2 bases to trimming and J lost 6 bases; unmatched junction nucleotides: 4. The CDR3 totals 14 residues. Germline V gene lookup returns CDR1 MNHEY and CDR2 SMNVEV (reference sequence). Written as DNA, the CDR3 is TGTGCCAGCAGTTTACGGGGACTAAGCAATGAGCAGTTCTTC. This translates into CASSLRGLSNEQFF.

This rearrangement joins TRBV19 to TRBJ2-6; D is perhaps TRBD1 (5 bases). V was shortened by 7 bases and J by 0 bases, with 10 bases between the two germline ends. The CDR3 length is 15 residues. Germline assignment: CDR1 LNHDA and CDR2 SQIVND (reference sequence). CDR3 DNA: TGTGCCAGTAATAGGGGAACCTCTGGGGCCAACGTCCTGACTTTC. It translates to CASNRGTSGANVLTF.

The J gene is TRBJ2-1, the V gene TRBV11-2, with 15 bases matching TRBD2. V lost 4 bases to trimming and J lost 0 bases; unmatched junction nucleotides: 7. Germline CDR1 SGHAT, CDR2 FQNNGV. This CDR3 is built from 19 residues. This CDR3 is CASSSGTSGRKSSYNEQFF. DNA of the CDR3: TGTGCCAGCAGCTCCGGGACTAGCGGGAGGAAAAGCTCCTACAATGAGCAGTTCTTC.

The rearrangement joins TRBV30 to TRBJ1-2; TRBD1 is a possible D gene (6 bases). Trimming removed 4 bases at V and 2 bases at J, with 8 bases between. The V gene's germline CDR1 is GTSNPN and CDR2 SVGIG (reference sequence). The CDR3 covers 12 residues. This CDR3 is CAWKDRNYGYTF. CDR3 DNA: TGTGCCTGGAAAGACAGGAACTATGGCTACACCTTC.

The chain links TRBV7-2 to TRBJ1-2; perhaps TRBD1 as D (6 bases). This CDR3 comprises 13 residues. V lost 2 bases and J lost 4, with 8 bases in between. Germline loops: CDR1 SGHTA, CDR2 FQGNSA. The CDR3 nucleotides are TGTGCCAGCAGCTTATTCAGGGGCTATGGCTACACCTTC. It encodes CASSLFRGYGYTF.

This clone came up once. The chain couples TRBV14 to TRBJ2-3; TRBD1 matches 10 bases. Germline-derived CDR1 and CDR2 are SGHDN and FVKESK. V dropped 4 bases and J dropped 1; count of bases not matched to a gene: 8. The CDR3 is 17 residues long. The CDR3 loop reads CASSRFSGTGGTDTQYF. Here the CDR3 DNA reads TGTGCCAGCAGCCGCTTCTCCGGGACAGGGGGCACAGATACGCAGTATTTT.

The chain has TRBV27 and TRBJ2-1, with TRBD1 matching over 7 bases. Germline V lookup: CDR1 MNHEY, CDR2 SMNVEV (reference sequence). The CDR3 length is 14 residues. V lost 6 bases to trimming and J lost 8 bases; unmatched junction nucleotides: 10. CDR3 sequence reads: CASSPGQMYYEQFF. As DNA, the CDR3 is TGTGCCAGCAGCCCGGGACAGATGTACTATGAGCAGTTCTTC.